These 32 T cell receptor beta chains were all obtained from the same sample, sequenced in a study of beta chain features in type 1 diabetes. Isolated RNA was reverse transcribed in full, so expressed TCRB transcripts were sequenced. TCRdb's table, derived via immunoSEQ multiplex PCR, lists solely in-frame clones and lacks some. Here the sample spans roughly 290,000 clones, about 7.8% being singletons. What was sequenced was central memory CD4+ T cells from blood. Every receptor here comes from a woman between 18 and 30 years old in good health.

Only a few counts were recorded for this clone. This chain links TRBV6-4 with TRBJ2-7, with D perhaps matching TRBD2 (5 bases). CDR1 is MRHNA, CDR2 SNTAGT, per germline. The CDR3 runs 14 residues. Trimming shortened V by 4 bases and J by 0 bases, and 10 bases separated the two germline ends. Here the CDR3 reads CASSAGMASYEQYV. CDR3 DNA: TGTGCCAGCAGTGCGGGGATGGCCTCCTACGAGCAGTACGTC.

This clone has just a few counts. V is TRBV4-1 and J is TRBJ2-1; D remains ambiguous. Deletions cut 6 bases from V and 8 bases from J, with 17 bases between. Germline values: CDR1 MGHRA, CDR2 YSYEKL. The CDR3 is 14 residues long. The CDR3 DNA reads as TGCGCCAGCAGAAGATCTACTGTGGCGTATGAGCAGTTCTTC. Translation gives CASRRSTVAYEQFF.

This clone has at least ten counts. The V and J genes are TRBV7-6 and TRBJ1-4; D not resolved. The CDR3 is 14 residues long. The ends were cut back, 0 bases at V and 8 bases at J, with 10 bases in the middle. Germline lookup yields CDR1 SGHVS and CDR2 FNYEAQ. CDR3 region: CASSLALNPEKLFF. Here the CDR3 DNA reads TGTGCCAGCAGCTTAGCGCTGAATCCAGAAAAACTGTTTTTT.

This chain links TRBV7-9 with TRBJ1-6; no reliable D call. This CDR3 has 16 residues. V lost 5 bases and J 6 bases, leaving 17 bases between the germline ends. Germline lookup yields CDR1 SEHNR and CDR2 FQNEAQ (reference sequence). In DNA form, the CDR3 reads TGTGCCAGCAGCCCCCGCGGGCGAGGCGGTAATTCACCCCTCCACTTT. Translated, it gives CASSPRGRGGNSPLHF. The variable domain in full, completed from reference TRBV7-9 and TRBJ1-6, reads DTGVSQNPRHKITKRGQNVTFRCDPISEHNRLYWYRQTLGQGPEFLTYFQNEAQLEKSRLLSDRFSAERPKGSFSTLEIQRTEQGDSAMYLCASSPRGRGGNSPLHFGNGTRLTVT.

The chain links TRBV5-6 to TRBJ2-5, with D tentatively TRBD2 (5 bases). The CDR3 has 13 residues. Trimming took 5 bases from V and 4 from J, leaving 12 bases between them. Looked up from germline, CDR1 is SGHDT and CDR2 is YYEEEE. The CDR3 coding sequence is TGTGCCAGCAGTTCGGGGTGGGGAGAGACCCAGTACTTC. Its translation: CASSSGWGETQYF.

The CDR3 DNA follows: TGTGCCAGCAGCTTAGACCCGACAGGGGTACAGACCCAGTACTTC. This encodes CASSLDPTGVQTQYF. V usage is TRBV11-2 and J usage is TRBJ2-5; 8 bases align to TRBD1. Germline CDR1 is SGHAT and CDR2 is FQNNGV. The CDR3 has 15 residues. The V and J ends lost 0 bases and 6 bases, in that order; junction bases with no gene match: 6.

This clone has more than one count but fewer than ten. The chain's CDR3 is CATLDRLANYGYTF. The DNA of the CDR3 is TGTGCCACCTTGGACCGGCTAGCTAACTATGGCTACACCTTC. This sequence joins TRBV6-5 and TRBJ1-2; the D is unclear. Germline CDR1 and CDR2: MNHEY and SVGAGI. This CDR3 comprises 14 residues. V was cut by 10 bases and J by 0 bases, with 15 bases left in between.

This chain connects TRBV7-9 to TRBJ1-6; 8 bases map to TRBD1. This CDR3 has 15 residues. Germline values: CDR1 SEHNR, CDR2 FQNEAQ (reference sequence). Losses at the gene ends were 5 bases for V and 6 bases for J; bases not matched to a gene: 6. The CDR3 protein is CASSPSGQVNSPLHF. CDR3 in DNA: TGTGCCAGCAGCCCATCGGGACAGGTTAATTCACCCCTCCACTTT.

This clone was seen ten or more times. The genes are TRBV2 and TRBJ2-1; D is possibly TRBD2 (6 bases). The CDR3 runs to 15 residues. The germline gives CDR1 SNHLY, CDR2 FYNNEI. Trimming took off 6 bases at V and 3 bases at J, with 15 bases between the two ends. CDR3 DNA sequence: TGTGCCAGCAGAGACGGGGGTTCTCTCTACAATGAGCAGTTCTTC. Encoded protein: CASRDGGSLYNEQFF.

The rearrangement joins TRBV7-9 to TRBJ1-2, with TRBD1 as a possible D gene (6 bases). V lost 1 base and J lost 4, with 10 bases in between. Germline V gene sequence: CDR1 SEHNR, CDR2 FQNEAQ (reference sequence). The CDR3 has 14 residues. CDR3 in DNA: TGTGCCAGCAGCTTAGAGGACAGAATCTATGGCTACACCTTC. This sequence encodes CASSLEDRIYGYTF.

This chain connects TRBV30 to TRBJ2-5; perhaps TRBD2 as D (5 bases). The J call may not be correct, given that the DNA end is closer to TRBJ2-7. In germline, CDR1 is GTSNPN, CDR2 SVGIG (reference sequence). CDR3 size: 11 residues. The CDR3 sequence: CAWSQLVEQYF. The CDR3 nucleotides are TGTGCCTGGAGTCAACTAGTCGAGCAGTACTTC.

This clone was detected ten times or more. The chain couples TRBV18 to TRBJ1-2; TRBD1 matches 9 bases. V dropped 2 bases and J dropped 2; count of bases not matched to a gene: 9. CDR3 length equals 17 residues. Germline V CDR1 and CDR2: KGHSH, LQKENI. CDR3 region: CASSPSFGTGQNYGYTF. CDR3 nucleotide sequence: TGTGCCAGCTCACCATCATTCGGGACAGGGCAAAACTATGGCTACACCTTC.

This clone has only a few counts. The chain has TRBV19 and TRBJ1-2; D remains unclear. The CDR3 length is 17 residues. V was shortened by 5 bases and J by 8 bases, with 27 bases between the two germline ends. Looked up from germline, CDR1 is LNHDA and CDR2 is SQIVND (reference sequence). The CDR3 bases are TGTGCCAGTAGTGCCGGGGAGGGTAAAGGATCCTACAGCGGCTACACCTTC. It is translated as CASSAGEGKGSYSGYTF.

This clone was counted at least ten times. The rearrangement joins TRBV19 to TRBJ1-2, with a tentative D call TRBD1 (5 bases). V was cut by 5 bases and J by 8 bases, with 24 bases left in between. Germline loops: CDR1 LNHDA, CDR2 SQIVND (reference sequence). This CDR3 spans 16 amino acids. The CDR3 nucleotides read TGTGCCAGTAGTCTCAGGACGGGCAGGACACTTGAAGGCTACACCTTC. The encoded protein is CASSLRTGRTLEGYTF.

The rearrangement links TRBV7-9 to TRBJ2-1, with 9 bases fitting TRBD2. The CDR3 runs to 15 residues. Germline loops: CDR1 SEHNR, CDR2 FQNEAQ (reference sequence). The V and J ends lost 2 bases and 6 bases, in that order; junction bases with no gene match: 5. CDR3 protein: CASSLLSGRSNEQFF. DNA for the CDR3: TGTGCCAGCAGCTTATTGAGCGGGAGGTCCAATGAGCAGTTCTTC.

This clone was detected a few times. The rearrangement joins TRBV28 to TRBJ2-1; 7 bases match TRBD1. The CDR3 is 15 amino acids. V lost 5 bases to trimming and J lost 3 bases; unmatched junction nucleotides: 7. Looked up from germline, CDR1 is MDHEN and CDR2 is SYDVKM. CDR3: CASSTTGNRYNEQFF. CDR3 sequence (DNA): TGTGCCAGCAGTACGACAGGGAACCGCTACAATGAGCAGTTCTTC.

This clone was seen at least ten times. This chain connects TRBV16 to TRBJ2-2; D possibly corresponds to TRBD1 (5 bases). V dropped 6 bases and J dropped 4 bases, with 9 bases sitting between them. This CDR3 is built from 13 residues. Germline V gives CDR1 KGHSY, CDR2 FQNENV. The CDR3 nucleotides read TGTGCCAGCAGTCCGGACACCACCGGGGAGCTGTTTTTT. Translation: CASSPDTTGELFF.

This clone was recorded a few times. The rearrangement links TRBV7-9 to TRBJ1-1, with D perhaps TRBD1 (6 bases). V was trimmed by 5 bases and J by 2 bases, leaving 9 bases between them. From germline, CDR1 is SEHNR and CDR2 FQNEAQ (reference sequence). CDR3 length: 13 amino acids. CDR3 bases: TGTGCCAGCAGCATACAGGGTAACACTGAAGCTTTCTTT. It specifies CASSIQGNTEAFF.

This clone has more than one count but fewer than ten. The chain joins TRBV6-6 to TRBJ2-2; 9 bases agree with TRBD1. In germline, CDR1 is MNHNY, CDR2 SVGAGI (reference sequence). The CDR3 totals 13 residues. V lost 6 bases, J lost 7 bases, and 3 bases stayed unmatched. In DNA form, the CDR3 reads TGTGCCAGCAGGGACAGGGGTAGCGGGGAGCTGTTTTTT. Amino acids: CASRDRGSGELFF.

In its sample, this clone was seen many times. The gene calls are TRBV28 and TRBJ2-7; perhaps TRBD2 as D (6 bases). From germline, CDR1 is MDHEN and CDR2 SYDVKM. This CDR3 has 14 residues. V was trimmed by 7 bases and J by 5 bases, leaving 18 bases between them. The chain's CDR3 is CASNRGGVRNEQYF. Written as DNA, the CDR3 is TGTGCCAGCAACAGAGGAGGGGTAAGGAACGAGCAGTACTTC.

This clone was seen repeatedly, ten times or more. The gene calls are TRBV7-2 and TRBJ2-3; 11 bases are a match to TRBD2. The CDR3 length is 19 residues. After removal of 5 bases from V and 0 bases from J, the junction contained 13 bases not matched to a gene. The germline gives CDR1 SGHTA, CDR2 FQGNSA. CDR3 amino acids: CASSLRGLAGGQSTDTQYF. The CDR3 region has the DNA TGTGCCAGCAGCCTCCGCGGCCTAGCGGGGGGCCAGAGCACAGATACGCAGTATTTT.

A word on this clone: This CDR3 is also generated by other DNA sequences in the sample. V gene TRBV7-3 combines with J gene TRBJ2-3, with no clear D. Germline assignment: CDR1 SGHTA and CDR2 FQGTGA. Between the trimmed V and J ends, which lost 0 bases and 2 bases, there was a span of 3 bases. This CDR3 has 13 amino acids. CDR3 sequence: CASSLTPTDTQYF. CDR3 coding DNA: TGTGCCAGCAGCTTAACCCCCACAGATACGCAGTATTTT.

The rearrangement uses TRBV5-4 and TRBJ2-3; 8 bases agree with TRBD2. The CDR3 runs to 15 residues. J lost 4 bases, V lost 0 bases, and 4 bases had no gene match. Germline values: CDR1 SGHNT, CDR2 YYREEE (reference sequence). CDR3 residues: CASSLGAGAPDTQYF. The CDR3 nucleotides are TGTGCCAGCAGCTTGGGAGCGGGAGCGCCAGATACGCAGTATTTT.

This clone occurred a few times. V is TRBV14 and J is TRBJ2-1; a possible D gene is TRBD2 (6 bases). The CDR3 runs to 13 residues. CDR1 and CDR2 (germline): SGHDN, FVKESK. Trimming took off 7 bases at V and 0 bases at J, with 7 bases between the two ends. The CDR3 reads CASMRGSYNEQFF. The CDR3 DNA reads TGTGCCAGCATGCGGGGCTCCTACAATGAGCAGTTCTTC.

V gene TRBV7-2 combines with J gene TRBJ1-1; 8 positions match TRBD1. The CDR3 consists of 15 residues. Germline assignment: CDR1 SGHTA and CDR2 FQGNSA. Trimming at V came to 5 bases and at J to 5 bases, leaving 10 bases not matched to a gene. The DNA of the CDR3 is TGTGCCAGCAGCCCAGGGGGCCTCCGGGGGACTGAAGCTTTCTTT. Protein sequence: CASSPGGLRGTEAFF.

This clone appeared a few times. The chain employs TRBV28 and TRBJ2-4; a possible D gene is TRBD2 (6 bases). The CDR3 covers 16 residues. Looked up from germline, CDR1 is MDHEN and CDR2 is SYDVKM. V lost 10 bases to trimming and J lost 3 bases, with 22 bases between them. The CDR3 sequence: CATSGAGTVNKNIQYF. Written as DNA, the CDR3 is TGTGCCACCTCGGGAGCCGGGACGGTGAACAAAAACATTCAGTACTTC.

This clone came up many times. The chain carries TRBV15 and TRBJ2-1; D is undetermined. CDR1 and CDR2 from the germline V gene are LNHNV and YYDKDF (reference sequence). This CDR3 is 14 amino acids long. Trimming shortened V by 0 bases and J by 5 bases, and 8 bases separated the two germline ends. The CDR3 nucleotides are TGTGCCACCAGCAGAGATGGGATCGACAATGAGCAGTTCTTC. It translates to CATSRDGIDNEQFF.

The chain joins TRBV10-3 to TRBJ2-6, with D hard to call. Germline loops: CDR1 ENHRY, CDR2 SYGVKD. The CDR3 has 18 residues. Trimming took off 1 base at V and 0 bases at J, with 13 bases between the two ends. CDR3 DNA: TGTGCCATCAGTGAGTTCCTGACCTTCTACTCTGGGGCCAACGTCCTGACTTTC. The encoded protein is CAISEFLTFYSGANVLTF.

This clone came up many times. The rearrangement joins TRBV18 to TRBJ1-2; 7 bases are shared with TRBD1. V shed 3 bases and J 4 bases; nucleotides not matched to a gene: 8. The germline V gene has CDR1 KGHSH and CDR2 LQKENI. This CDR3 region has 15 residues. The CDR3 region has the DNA TGTGCCAGCTCACCGCAGACAGGGTGGGCCTATGGCTACACCTTC. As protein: CASSPQTGWAYGYTF.

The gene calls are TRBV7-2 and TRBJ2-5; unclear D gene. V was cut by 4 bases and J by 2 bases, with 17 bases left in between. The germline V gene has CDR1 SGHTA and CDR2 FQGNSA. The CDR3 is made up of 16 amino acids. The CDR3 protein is CASSSGRATLQETQYF. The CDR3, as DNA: TGTGCCAGCAGCTCAGGACGGGCCACGCTGCAAGAGACCCAGTACTTC.

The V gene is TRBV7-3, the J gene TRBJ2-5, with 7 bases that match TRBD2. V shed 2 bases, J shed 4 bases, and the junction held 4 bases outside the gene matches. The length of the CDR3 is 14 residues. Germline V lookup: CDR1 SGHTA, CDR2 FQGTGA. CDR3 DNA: TGTGCCAGCAGCTTAGTGTCTAGCGGAGAGACCCAGTACTTC. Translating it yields CASSLVSSGETQYF.

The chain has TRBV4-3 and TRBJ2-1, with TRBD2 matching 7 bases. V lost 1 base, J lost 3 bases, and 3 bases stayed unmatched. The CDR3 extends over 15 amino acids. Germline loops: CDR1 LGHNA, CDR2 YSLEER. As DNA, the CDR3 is TGCGCCAGCAGCCAAGTGGCTAGCGGCTACAATGAGCAGTTCTTC. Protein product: CASSQVASGYNEQFF.